This passage covers 3 T cell receptor beta chains from one sample sequenced in a study of blood T cell repertoires in COVID-19. Clones were read by immunoSEQ multiplex PCR, and TCRdb kept only the in-frame ones, dropping some. The data show some 170,000 clones, with roughly 89% seen just once and 1.5% to 2% held by the top ten. Input material: peripheral blood. The receptors derive from a woman aged 45 to 65 with acute or convalescent COVID-19.

This chain joins TRBV20-1 and TRBJ1-1, with D uncertain. The germline CDR1 and CDR2 sequences are DFQATT and SNEGSKA (reference sequence). Trimming cost V 3 bases and J 1 base, with 9 bases left between them. This CDR3 has 13 amino acids. The CDR3 loop reads CSASEHSNTEAFF. For the CDR3, the DNA is TGCAGTGCTAGTGAACATTCGAACACTGAAGCTTTCTTT.

This clone was seen just once. CDR3 nucleotides: TGTGCCAGCAGCGAATTCCCTGACAGGGTCAACGAGCAGTACTTC. Protein sequence: CASSEFPDRVNEQYF. The chain combines TRBV2 with TRBJ2-7; TRBD1 aligns across 7 bases. V dropped 6 bases and J dropped 5; count of bases not matched to a gene: 13. From germline, CDR1 is SNHLY and CDR2 FYNNEI. CDR3 length equals 15 residues. Full variable domain (remainder filled in from reference TRBV2 and TRBJ2-7): EPEVTQTPSHQVTQMGQEVILRCVPISNHLYFYWYRQILGQKVEFLVSFYNNEISEKSEIFDDQFSVERPDGSNFTLKIRSTKLEDSAMYFCASSEFPDRVNEQYFGPGTRLTVT.

This chain connects TRBV7-2 to TRBJ1-4; the match to TRBD1 covers 12 bases. This CDR3 spans 17 amino acids. The junction had 11 bases not matched to a gene; V was cut back by 5 bases and J by 7 bases. CDR1 is SGHTA, CDR2 FQGNSA, per germline. CDR3 sequence: CASSRGTGGAWGEKLFF. The CDR3 nucleotides read TGTGCCAGCAGCCGTGGGACAGGGGGCGCGTGGGGTGAAAAACTGTTTTTT.